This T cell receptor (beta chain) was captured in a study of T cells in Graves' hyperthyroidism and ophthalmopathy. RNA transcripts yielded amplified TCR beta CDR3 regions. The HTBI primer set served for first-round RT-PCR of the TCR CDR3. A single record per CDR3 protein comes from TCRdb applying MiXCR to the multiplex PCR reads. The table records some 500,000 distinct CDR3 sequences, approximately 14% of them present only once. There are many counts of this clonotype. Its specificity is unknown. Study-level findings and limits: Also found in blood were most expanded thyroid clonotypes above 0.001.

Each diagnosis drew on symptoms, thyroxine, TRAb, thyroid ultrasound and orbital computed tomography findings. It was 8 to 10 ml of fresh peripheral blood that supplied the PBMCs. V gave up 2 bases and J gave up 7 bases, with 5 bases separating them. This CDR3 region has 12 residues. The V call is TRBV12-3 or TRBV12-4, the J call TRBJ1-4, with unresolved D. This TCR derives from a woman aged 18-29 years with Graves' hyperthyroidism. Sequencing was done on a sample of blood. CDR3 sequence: CASSLIVEKLFF. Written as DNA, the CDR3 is TGTGCCAGCAGTTTAATAGTTGAAAAACTGTTTTTT.